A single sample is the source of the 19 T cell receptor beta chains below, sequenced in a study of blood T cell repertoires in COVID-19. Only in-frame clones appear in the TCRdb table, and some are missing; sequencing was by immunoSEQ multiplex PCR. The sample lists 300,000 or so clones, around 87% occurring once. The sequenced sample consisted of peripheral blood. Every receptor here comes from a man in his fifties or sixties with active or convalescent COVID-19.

CDR3 in DNA: TGTGCCAGCAGCCAGCGGACTCTTCCAATGAGCCAGTTCTTC. This sequence encodes CASSQRTLPMSQFF. The chain carries TRBV7-8 and TRBJ2-1; TRBD2 is a possible D gene (5 bases). The CDR3 covers 14 residues. With 5 bases removed from V and 13 bases from J, the gap between germline ends came to 21 bases. The germline V gene has CDR1 SGHVS and CDR2 FQNEAQ.

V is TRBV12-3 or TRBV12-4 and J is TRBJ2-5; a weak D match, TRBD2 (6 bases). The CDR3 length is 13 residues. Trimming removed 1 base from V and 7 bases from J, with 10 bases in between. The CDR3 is CASSLGGVRTQYF. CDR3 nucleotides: TGTGCCAGCAGTTTAGGGGGGGTCCGGACCCAGTACTTC.

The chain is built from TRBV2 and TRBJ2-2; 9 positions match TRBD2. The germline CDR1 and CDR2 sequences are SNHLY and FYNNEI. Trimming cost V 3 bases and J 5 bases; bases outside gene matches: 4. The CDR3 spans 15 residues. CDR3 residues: CASSEVSGGTGELFF. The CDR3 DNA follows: TGTGCCAGCAGTGAGGTTAGCGGGGGAACCGGGGAGCTGTTTTTT.

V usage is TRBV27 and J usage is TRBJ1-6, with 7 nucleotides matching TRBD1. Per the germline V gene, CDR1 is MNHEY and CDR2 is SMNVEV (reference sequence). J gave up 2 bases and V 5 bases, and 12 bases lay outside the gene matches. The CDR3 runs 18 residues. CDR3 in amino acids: CASSLGQARGTYNSPLHF. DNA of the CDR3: TGTGCCAGCAGTCTCGGACAGGCCCGGGGGACCTATAATTCACCCCTCCACTTT.

The CDR3 loop reads CASSGQIRTGSGYTF. The DNA of the CDR3 is TGTGCCAGCAGCGGGCAGATTCGGACAGGATCTGGCTACACCTTC. V usage is TRBV9 and J usage is TRBJ1-2, with 7 bases aligning to TRBD1. The V segment lost 3 bases and the J segment 7 bases; nucleotides outside the gene matches: 12. The CDR3 is 15 amino acids. Germline V gene sequence: CDR1 SGDLS, CDR2 YYNGEE. The variable domain in full, completed from reference TRBV9 and TRBJ1-2, reads DSGVTQTPKHLITATGQRVTLRCSPRSGDLSVYWYQQSLDQGLQFLIQYYNGEERAKGNILERFSAQQFPDLHSELNLSSLELGDSALYFCASSGQIRTGSGYTFGSGTRLTVV.

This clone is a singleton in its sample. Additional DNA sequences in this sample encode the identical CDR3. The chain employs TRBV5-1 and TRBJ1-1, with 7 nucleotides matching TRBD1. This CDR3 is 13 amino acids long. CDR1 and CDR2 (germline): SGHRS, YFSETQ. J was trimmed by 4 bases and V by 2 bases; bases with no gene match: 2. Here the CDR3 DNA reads TGCGCCAGCAGCTTAGGGGGCGGCACTGAAGCTTTCTTT. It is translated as CASSLGGGTEAFF.

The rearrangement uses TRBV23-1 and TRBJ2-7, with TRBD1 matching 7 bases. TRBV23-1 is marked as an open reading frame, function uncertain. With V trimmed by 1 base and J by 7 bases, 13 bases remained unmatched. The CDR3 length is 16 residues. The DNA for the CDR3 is TGCGCCAGCAGTCAATACCCCACGACAGGGATGGAAGAGCAGTACTTC. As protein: CASSQYPTTGMEEQYF.

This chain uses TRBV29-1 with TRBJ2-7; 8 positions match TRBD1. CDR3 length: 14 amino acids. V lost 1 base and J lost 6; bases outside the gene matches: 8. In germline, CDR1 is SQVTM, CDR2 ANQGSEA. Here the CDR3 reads CSVEAGQGTGEQYF. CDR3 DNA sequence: TGCAGCGTTGAAGCCGGACAGGGAACGGGCGAGCAGTACTTC.

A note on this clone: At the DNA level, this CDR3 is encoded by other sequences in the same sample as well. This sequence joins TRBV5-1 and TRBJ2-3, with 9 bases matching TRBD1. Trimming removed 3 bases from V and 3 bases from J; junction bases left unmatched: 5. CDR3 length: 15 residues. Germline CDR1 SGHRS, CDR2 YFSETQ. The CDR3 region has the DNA TGCGCCAGCAGCTCCGGGACAGGGAGTACAGATACGCAGTATTTT. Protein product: CASSSGTGSTDTQYF.

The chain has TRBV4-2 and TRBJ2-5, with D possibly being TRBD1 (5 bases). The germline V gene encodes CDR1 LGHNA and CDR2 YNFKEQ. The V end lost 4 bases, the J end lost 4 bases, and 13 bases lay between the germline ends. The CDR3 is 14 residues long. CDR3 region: CASSRTDSGETQYF. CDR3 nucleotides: TGTGCCAGCAGCCGAACCGACAGTGGAGAGACCCAGTACTTC.

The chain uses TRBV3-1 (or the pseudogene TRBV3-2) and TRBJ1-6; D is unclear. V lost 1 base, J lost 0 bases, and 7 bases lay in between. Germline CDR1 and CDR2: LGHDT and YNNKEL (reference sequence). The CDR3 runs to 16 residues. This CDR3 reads CASSQAGSSYNSPLHF. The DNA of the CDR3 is TGTGCCAGCAGCCAAGCTGGGAGCTCCTATAATTCACCCCTCCACTTT.

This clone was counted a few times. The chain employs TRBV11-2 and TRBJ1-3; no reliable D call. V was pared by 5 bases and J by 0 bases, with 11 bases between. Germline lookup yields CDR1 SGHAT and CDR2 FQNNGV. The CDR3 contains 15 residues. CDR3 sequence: CASSNYSFSGNTIYF. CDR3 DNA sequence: TGTGCCAGCAGCAACTATTCCTTCTCTGGAAACACCATATATTTT.

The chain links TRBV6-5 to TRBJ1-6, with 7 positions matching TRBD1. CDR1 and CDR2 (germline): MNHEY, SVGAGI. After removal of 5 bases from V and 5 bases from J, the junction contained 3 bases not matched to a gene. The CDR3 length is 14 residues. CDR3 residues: CASSRDRNNSPLHF. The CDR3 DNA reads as TGTGCCAGCAGTCGGGACAGAAATAATTCACCCCTCCACTTT.

The DNA of the CDR3 is TGTGCCAGCAGTGACCAGGGACAGGGAAAAGCTTTCTTT. Its translation is CASSDQGQGKAFF. The chain is built from TRBV2 and TRBJ1-1, with 9 bases aligning to TRBD1. J gave up 9 bases and V 3 bases, and 5 bases lay outside the gene matches. Germline lookup yields CDR1 SNHLY and CDR2 FYNNEI. The CDR3 is 13 amino acids. Together with reference TRBV2 and TRBJ1-1, the CDR3 gives the full variable domain: EPEVTQTPSHQVTQMGQEVILRCVPISNHLYFYWYRQILGQKVEFLVSFYNNEISEKSEIFDDQFSVERPDGSNFTLKIRSTKLEDSAMYFCASSDQGQGKAFFGQGTRLTVV.

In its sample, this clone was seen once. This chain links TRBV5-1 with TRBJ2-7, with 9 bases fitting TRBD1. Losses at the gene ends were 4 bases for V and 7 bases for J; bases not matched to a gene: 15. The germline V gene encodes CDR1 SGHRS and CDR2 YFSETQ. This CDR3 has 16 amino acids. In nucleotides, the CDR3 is TGCGCCAGCAGCCAGAGTCCCGGGACAGGGATGGGTGAGCAGTACTTC. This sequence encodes CASSQSPGTGMGEQYF.

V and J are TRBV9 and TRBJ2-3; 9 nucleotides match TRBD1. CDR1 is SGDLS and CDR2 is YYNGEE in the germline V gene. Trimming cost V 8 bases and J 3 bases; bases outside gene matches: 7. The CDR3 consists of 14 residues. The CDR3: CASSRDRATDTQYF. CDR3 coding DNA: TGTGCCAGTAGCCGGGACAGGGCAACAGATACGCAGTATTTT.

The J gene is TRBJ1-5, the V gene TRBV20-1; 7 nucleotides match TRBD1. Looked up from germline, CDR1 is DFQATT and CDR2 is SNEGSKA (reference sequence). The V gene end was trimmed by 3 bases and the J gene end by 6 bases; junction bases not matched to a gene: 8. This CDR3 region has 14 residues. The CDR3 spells CSASRDRLGQPQHF. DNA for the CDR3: TGCAGTGCTAGTCGGGACAGATTGGGTCAGCCCCAGCATTTT.

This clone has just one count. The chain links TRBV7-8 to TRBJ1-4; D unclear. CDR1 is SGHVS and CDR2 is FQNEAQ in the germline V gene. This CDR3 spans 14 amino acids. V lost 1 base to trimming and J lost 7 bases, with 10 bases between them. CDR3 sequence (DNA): TGTGCCAGCAGCTTAGTGACTATAGGTGAAAAACTGTTTTTT. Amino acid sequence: CASSLVTIGEKLFF.

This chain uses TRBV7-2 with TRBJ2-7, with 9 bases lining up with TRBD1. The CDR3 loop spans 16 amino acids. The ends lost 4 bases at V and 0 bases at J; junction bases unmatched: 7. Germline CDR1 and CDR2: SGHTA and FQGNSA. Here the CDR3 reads CASSSMAGQGSYEQYF. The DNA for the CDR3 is TGTGCCAGCAGCTCCATGGCGGGACAGGGCTCCTACGAGCAGTACTTC. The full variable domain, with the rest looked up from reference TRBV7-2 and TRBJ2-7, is GAGVSQSPSNKVTEKGKDVELRCDPISGHTALYWYRQSLGQGLEFLIYFQGNSAPDKSGLPSDRFSAERTGGSVSTLTIQRTQQEDSAVYLCASSSMAGQGSYEQYFGPGTRLTVT.